This TCR beta chain came from a study of immune evolution from preneoplasia to lung adenocarcinoma. Study-wide points: From normal lung to invasive adenocarcinoma, top clone frequencies appeared to decrease. Later-stage lesions appeared to have more T cells, more diversity, less clonality.

Two lung cancer pathologists independently confirmed each histologic diagnosis. TCRdb's table, derived via immunoSEQ multiplex PCR, lists solely in-frame clones and lacks some. Of approximately 2,500 clones listed, roughly 80% are singletons. To note about this clone: The antigen is undetermined.

The ends were cut back, 4 bases at V and 6 bases at J, with 11 bases in the middle. The CDR3 length is 13 residues. Germline CDR1 reads SGHTA; CDR2 reads FQGTGA. The sample consisted of FFPE adjacent normal lung tissue. The chain links TRBV7-3 to TRBJ2-3; D gene ambiguous. The TCR sequence derives from a person at least 80 years old with lung adenocarcinoma. CDR3 nucleotide sequence: TGTGCCAGCAGCTCACAATTCTCGGATACGCAGTATTTT. It encodes CASSSQFSDTQYF.